This T cell receptor beta chain was documented in a study of identical twins. Study-level points and caveats: Cross-sectional statistical analysis was relied on for the conclusions, without the same donors being followed.

As for this clonotype: The target antigen is unknown.

CDR3 size: 13 residues. V gave up 5 bases and J gave up 8 bases, with 16 bases separating them. CDR1 is DFQATT, CDR2 SNEGSKA, per germline (reference sequence). With template switching, a universal primer site was added, and the cDNA carried unique molecular identifiers. MiXCR, run by TCRdb on the 5' RACE reads, gives a single entry per CDR3 protein. Here the sample spans 600,000 to 700,000 distinct CDR3 sequences, roughly 20% being singletons. This sample also belongs to another study, concerning T cells expressing NK-cell markers. As that study records: Also leading the CD3+CD56-NKG2C+ fraction in a few donors were these clonotypes.

The chain is built from TRBV20-1 and TRBJ2-1; D is perhaps TRBD1 (6 bases). Sequences were obtained from PBMCs. This receptor was identified in a woman between 18 and 29 years old in good health. CDR3 loop: CSAGLGGRDEQFF. The CDR3 coding sequence is TGCAGTGCTGGCCTAGGGGGTCGGGATGAGCAGTTCTTC.